One and the same sample provided the 18 T cell receptor beta chains below, sequenced in a study of tumor and adjacent non-tumor tissue in lung cancer. Three rounds of nested PCR, following a modified ARM-PCR protocol, produced the TCRbeta library. TCRdb recomputed calls from the multiplex PCR reads with MiXCR, one row per CDR3 protein. The sample shows approximately 62,000 distinct CDR3 sequences, 61% of them seen only once. This sample's RNA came from whole unsorted tissue. The normal lung tissue was taken more than 3 cm from the tumor edge. The sample comprised distant non-tumor lung tissue. These receptors all stem from a man aged 65 to 79 with non-small cell lung cancer.

This clonotype has only a few counts. This chain joins TRBV4-2 and TRBJ2-5, with TRBD2 matching 11 bases. V dropped 7 bases and J dropped 3; count of bases not matched to a gene: 7. The germline CDR1 and CDR2 sequences are LGHNA and YNFKEQ. CDR3 length: 15 residues. The CDR3 loop reads CASNFSGGDKETQYF. Here the CDR3 DNA reads TGTGCCAGCAATTTTAGCGGGGGGGATAAAGAGACCCAGTACTTC.

Notes on this clonotype: Compared with germline, one end of the junction differs, possibly owing to a read error. This chain uses TRBV11-2 with TRBJ2-2; a possible D gene is TRBD2 (6 bases). This CDR3 comprises 17 residues. Germline CDR1 SGHAT, CDR2 FQNNGV. The CDR3 bases are TGTGCCAGCAGCCGGAGACCAGGACAAGTCCACAACGGGGGGCTGTTTTTT. This gives the protein CASSRRPGQVHNGGLFF.

Details on this clonotype: A much larger clone differs by one base, so this may be a read error. The chain links TRBV7-9 to TRBJ2-7, with D hard to call. CDR3 length: 12 amino acids. The germline V gene encodes CDR1 SEHNR and CDR2 FQNEAQ (reference sequence). The DNA of the CDR3 is TGTGCCAGCAGCTTAGCAGCCTACGAGGAGTACTTC. This sequence encodes CASSLAAYEEYF.

Turning to this clonotype: It is likely a read error, because the conserved phenylalanine at the end of the CDR3 is missing. The DNA is omitted, as the CDR3 cannot be located on it reliably, and the CDR3 follows TCRdb's listing. J is TRBJ2-7 and V is TRBV21-1; TRBD2 is the table's D call and was not checked against the DNA. TRBV21-1 is described as a pseudogene. The CDR3 comprises 17 residues, both ends counted. CDR3 sequence reads: CASSKLVLGGSHDPQYS.

This clonotype was seen only a few times. Given a much more abundant clone one base away, this may be a read error. This chain joins TRBV5-4 and TRBJ1-5; 7 bases line up with TRBD1. This CDR3 is built from 14 residues. In germline, CDR1 is SGHNT, CDR2 YYREEE (reference sequence). The V segment lost 4 bases and the J segment 3 bases; nucleotides outside the gene matches: 4. Here the CDR3 DNA reads TGTGCCAGCAGCACACAGGGGCACAATCAGCCCCAGCATTTT. This encodes CASSTQGHNQPQHF.

Note on this clonotype: One end of the junction does not line up with germline, which may come from a read error. The genes are TRBV10-3 and TRBJ1-5, with D tentatively TRBD1 (5 bases). The CDR3 covers 14 residues. Germline V CDR1 and CDR2: ENHRY, SYGVKD. CDR3: CAISDLGENQPQHF. The CDR3 DNA reads as TGTGCCATCAGTGACTTAGGGGAGAATCAGCCTCAGCATTTT.

With regard to this clonotype: The junction departs from germline at one end; a sequencing error may be responsible. The chain uses TRBV28 and TRBJ2-7, with 9 bases lining up with TRBD1. The CDR3 is 14 residues long. The germline V gene encodes CDR1 MDHEN and CDR2 SYDVKM. The CDR3 bases are TGTGTCAGCGGACAGGGGAACCAACACTACGAGCGGTACTTC. This sequence encodes CVSGQGNQHYERYF.

This clonotype appeared a single time. With a much larger clone just one base away, this may be a read error. The rearrangement uses TRBV5-1 and TRBJ2-5; D gene ambiguous. The CDR3 runs to 16 residues. Germline V gene sequence: CDR1 SGHRS, CDR2 YFSETQ. The CDR3 sequence is CASCLDSYPMGETQYF. The CDR3, as DNA: TGCGCCAGCTGCTTGGATAGCTACCCTATGGGAGAGACCCAGTACTTC.

This clonotype was detected once. Its ends do not fully match the called genes, so a read error is possible. This rearrangement joins TRBV20-1 to TRBJ1-2, with D possibly being TRBD1 (5 bases). Germline V gene data show CDR1 as DFQATT and CDR2 as SNEGSKA (reference sequence). The CDR3 is 11 residues long. CDR3 bases: TGCGGTGCCCCGGGGGAGGGTGGCTACATCTTC. Residues: CGAPGEGGYIF.

The V and J genes are TRBV6-1 and TRBJ1-2, with D perhaps TRBD1 (5 bases). The V and J ends lost 3 bases and 9 bases respectively, with 20 bases between them. CDR3 length: 15 residues. From germline, CDR1 is MNHNS and CDR2 SASEGT. The CDR3 sequence: CASSEEGTRTHCYTF. CDR3 in DNA: TGTGCCAGCAGTGAGGAGGGGACGAGGACTCATTGCTACACCTTC.

Points on this clonotype: At one boundary the junction diverges from the germline segment, which might be a read error. The chain recombines TRBV29-1 with TRBJ2-3, with 7 bases aligning to TRBD1. Germline-derived CDR1 and CDR2 are SQVTM and ANQGSEA. This CDR3 comprises 14 residues. The CDR3 DNA is TGCAGCGTTGACTCCGAGACAGGGATAGATACGCAGTGTTTT. Protein: CSVDSETGIDTQCF.

Remarks on this clonotype: A junction end diverges from the germline sequence, so it may reflect a read error. The V gene is TRBV30, the J gene TRBJ2-5; 7 nucleotides line up with TRBD1. CDR1 and CDR2 from the germline V gene are GTSNPN and SVGIG (reference sequence). The CDR3 extends over 13 amino acids. The CDR3 DNA reads TGTGCCTGGAATGTAGGGGGCGGTGAGACCCAGCACTTC. This encodes CAWNVGGGETQHF.

With respect to this clonotype: The CDR3 does not end in the conserved phenylalanine or tryptophan, so this is likely a read error. The chain is built from TRBV10-3 and TRBJ2-1; weak D call: TRBD1 (6 bases). Per the germline V gene, CDR1 is ENHRY and CDR2 is SYGVKD. The CDR3 is 14 residues long. CDR3 DNA sequence: TGTGCCATCAGTGCGGGACAAAACTACAATAAGCAGTTCCTC. This gives the protein CAISAGQNYNKQFL.

On this clonotype: A junction boundary mismatches the germline segment, possibly from a read error. The rearrangement joins TRBV5-1 to TRBJ2-3, with D possibly TRBD1 on 5 matching bases. The CDR3 sequence is 13 residues long. CDR1 and CDR2 from the germline V gene are SGHRS and YFSETQ. CDR3 amino acids: CARNQLMTDTQYF. CDR3 nucleotide sequence: TGCGCCAGGAATCAGCTAATGACAGATACTCAGTATTTT.

Concerning this clonotype: A junction end diverges from the germline sequence, so it may reflect a read error. The chain couples TRBV28 to TRBJ1-5, with D perhaps matching TRBD1 (5 bases). CDR1 MDHEN and CDR2 SYDVKM come from the germline V gene. The CDR3 is made up of 16 amino acids. The CDR3 sequence is CASSARRGTLNQPQHF. The CDR3 nucleotides are TGTGCCAGCAGCGCCAGACGGGGCACTCTCAATCAGCCCCAGCACTTT.

Notes on this clonotype: This may be a read error, as it is one base from a much larger clone. This rearrangement joins TRBV5-4 to TRBJ1-4; no reliable D call. This CDR3 contains 16 residues. Germline V CDR1 and CDR2: SGHNT, YYREEE (reference sequence). In nucleotides, the CDR3 is TGTGCCAGCAGCTTGGGGGGAGGCAGCCGTAATGAAAGACTGTTTTTT. It is translated as CASSLGGGSRNERLFF.

Points on this clonotype: Here the CDR3 omits its conserved ending phenylalanine or tryptophan, so a read error is the likely source. The chain employs TRBV14 and TRBJ2-5; D might be TRBD1 or TRBD2, each matching 5 bases. Germline CDR1 is SGHDN and CDR2 is FVKESK. There are 13 residues in the CDR3. CDR3: CANSDGAQETQYI. The CDR3 DNA sequence: TGTGCCAACAGCGACGGGGCCCAAGAGACCCAGTACATC.

The sample holds many counts of this clonotype. V and J are TRBV10-2 and TRBJ1-1; D ambiguous. V was pared by 2 bases and J by 7 bases, with 8 bases between. CDR1 WSHSY and CDR2 SAAADI come from the germline V gene. This CDR3 region has 12 residues. In DNA, the CDR3 is TGCGCCAGCAGTGAGGGCGGGGTTGAAGCTTTCTTT. Translation: CASSEGGVEAFF.